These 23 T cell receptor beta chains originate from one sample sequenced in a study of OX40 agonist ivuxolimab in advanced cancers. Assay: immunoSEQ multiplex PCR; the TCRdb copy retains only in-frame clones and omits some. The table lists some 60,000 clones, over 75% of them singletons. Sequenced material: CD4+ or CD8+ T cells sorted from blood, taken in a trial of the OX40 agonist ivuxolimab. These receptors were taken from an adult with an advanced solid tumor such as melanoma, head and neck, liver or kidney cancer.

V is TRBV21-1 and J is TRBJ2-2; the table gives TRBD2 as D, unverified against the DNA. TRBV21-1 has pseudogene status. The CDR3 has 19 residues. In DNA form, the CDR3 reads TGTGCCAGCAGCAAAATACCGAGCGGGAGGGGCAAGAACACCGGGGAGCTGTTTTTT. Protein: CASSKIPSGRGKNTGELFF.

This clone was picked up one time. CDR3 sequence: CASSTVQGNEQYF. The CDR3 DNA is TGTGCCAGTAGTACCGTCCAGGGTAACGAGCAGTACTTC. J is TRBJ2-7 and V is TRBV19, with TRBD1 as a possible D gene (5 bases). With 4 bases removed from V and 5 bases from J, the gap between germline ends came to 12 bases. Germline CDR1 LNHDA, CDR2 SQIVND (reference sequence). This CDR3 contains 13 residues. Filled out from reference TRBV19 and TRBJ2-7, the complete variable domain reads DGGITQSPKYLFRKEGQNVTLSCEQNLNHDAMYWYRQDPGQGLRLIYYSQIVNDFQKGDIAEGYSVSREKKESFPLTVTSAQKNPTAFYLCASSTVQGNEQYFGPGTRLTVT.

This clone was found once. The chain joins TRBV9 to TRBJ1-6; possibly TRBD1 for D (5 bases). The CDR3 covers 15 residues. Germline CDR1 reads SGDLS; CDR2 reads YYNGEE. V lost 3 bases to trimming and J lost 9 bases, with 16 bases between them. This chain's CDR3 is CASSAEGGRGSPLHF. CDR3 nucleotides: TGTGCCAGCAGCGCCGAAGGAGGGAGGGGTTCACCCCTCCACTTT.

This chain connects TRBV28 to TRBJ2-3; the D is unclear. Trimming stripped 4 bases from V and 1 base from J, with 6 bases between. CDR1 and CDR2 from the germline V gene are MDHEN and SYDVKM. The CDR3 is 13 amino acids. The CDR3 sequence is CASSSPGTDTQYF. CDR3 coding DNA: TGTGCCAGCAGTTCACCTGGCACAGATACGCAGTATTTT.

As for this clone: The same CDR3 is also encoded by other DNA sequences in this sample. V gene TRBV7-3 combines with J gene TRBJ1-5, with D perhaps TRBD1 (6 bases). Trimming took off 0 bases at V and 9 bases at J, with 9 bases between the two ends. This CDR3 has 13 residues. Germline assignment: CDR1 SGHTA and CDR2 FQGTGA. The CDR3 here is CASSLTGGGPQHF. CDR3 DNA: TGTGCCAGCAGCTTAACGGGAGGGGGGCCCCAGCATTTT.

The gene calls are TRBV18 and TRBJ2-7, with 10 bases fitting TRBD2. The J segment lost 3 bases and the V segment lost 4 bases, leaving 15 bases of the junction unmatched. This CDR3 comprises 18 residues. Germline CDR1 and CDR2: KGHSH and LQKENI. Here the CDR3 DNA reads TGTGCCAGCTCACTGGGAGGAGCGGGGGGGCGTTCGGTCTACGAGCAGTACTTC. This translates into CASSLGGAGGRSVYEQYF.

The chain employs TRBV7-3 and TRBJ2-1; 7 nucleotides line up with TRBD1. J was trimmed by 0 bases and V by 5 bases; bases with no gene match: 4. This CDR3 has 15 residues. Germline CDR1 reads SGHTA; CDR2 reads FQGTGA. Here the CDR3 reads CASSPQGVSYNEQFF. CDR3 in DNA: TGTGCCAGCAGCCCTCAGGGGGTCTCCTACAATGAGCAGTTCTTC.

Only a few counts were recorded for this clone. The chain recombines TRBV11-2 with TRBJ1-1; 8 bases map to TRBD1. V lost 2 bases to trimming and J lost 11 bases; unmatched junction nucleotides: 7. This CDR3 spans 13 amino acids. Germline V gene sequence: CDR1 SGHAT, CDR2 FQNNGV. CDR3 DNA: TGTGCCAGCAGCTTATCCCCGGGACAGGAGGCTTTCTTT. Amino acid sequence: CASSLSPGQEAFF.

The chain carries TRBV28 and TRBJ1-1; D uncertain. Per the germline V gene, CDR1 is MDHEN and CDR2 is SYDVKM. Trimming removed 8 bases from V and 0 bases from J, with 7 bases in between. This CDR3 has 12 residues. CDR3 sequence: CASGLLNTEAFF. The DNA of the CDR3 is TGTGCCAGCGGGTTATTGAACACTGAAGCTTTCTTT.

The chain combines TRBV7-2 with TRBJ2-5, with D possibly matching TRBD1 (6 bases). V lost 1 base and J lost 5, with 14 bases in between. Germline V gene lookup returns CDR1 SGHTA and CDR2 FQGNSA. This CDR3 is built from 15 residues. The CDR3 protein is CASSLGPQGSETQYF. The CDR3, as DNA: TGTGCCAGCAGCTTAGGGCCACAGGGTTCGGAGACCCAGTACTTC.

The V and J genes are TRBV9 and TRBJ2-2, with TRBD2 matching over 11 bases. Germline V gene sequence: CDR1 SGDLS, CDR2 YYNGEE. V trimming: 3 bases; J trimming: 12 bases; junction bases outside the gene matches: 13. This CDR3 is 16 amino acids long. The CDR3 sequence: CASSATGTSGPGKLFF. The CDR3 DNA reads TGTGCCAGCAGCGCCACCGGGACTAGCGGTCCGGGTAAGCTGTTTTTT.

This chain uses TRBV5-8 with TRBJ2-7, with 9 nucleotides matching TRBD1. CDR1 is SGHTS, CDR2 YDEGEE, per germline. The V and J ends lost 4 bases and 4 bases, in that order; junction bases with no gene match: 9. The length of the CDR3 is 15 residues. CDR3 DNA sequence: TGTGCCAGCAGCCACGGGACAGGGTTGACGTACGAGCAGTACTTC. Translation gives CASSHGTGLTYEQYF.

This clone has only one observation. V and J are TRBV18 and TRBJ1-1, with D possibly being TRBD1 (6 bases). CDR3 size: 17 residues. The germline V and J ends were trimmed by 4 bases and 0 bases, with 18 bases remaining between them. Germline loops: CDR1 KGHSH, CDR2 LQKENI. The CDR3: CASSLQTGPRMNTEAFF. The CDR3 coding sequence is TGTGCCAGCTCACTCCAGACAGGACCTAGGATGAACACTGAAGCTTTCTTT.

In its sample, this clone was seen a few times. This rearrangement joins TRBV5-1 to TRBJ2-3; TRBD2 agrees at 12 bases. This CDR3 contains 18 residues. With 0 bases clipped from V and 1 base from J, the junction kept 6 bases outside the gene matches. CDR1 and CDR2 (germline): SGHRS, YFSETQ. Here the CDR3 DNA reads TGCGCCAGCAGCTTGGAGCTAGCGGGAGGGACGGGCACAGATACGCAGTATTTT. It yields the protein CASSLELAGGTGTDTQYF.

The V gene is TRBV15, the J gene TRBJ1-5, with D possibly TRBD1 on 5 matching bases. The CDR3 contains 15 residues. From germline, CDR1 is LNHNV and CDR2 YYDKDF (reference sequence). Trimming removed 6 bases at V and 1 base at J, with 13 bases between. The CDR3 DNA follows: TGTGCCACCAGGGTGGTTCAGGGAAGCAATCAGCCCCAGCATTTT. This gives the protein CATRVVQGSNQPQHF.

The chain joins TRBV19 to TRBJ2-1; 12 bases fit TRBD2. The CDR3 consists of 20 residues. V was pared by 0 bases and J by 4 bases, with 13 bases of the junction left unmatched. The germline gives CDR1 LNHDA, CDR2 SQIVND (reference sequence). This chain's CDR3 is CASSIDDGPKGLAGYNEQFF. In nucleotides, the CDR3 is TGTGCCAGTAGTATAGATGACGGGCCCAAAGGACTAGCGGGGTACAATGAGCAGTTCTTC.

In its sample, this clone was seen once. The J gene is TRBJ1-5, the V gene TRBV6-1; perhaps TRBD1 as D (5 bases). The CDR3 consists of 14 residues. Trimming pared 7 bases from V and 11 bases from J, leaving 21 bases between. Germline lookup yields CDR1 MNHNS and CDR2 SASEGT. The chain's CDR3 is CASTEDGGDLAQHF. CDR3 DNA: TGTGCCAGCACCGAAGATGGAGGGGACTTAGCCCAGCATTTT.

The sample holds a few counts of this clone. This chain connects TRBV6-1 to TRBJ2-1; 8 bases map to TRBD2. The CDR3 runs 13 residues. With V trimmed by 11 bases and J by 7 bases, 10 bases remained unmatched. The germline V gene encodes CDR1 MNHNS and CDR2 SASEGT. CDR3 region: CAGSGTSVNEQFF. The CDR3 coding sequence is TGTGCCGGCTCCGGGACTAGTGTTAATGAGCAGTTCTTC.

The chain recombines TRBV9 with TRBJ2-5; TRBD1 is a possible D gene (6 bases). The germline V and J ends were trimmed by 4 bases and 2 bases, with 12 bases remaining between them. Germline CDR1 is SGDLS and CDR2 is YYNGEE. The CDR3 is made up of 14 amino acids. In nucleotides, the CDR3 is TGTGCCAGCAGCACCCCGGGACATCAAGAGACCCAGTACTTC. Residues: CASSTPGHQETQYF.

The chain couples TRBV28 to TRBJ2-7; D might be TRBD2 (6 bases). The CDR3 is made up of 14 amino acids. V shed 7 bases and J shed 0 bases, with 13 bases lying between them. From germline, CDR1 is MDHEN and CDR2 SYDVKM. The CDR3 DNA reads TGTGCCAGCAAACGGGACTTCAGCTCCTACGAGCAGTACTTC. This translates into CASKRDFSSYEQYF.

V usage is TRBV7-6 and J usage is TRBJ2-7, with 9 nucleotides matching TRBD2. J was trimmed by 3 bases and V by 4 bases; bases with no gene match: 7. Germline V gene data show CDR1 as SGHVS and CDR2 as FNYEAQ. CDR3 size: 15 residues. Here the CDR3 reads CASSSGTSRNYEQYF. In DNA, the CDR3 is TGTGCCAGCAGCTCTGGGACTAGCAGAAACTACGAGCAGTACTTC.

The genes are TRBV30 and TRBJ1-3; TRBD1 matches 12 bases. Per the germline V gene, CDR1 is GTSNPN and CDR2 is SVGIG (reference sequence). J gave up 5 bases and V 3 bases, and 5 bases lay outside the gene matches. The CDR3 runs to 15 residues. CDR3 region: CAWRLGTGGRNTIYF. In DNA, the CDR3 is TGTGCCTGGAGGCTCGGGACAGGGGGCAGAAACACCATATATTTT. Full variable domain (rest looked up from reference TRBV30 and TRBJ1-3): SQTIHQWPATLVQPVGSPLSLECTVEGTSNPNLYWYRQAAGRGLQLLFYSVGIGQISSEVPQNLSASRPQDRQFILSSKKLLLSDSGFYLCAWRLGTGGRNTIYFGEGSWLTVV.

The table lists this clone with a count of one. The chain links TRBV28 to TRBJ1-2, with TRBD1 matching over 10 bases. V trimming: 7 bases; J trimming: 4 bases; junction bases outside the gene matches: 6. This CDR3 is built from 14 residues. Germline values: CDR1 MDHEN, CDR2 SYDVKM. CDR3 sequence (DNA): TGTGCCAGCACCCGGGGACAGGGGCGCTATGGCTACACCTTC. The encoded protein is CASTRGQGRYGYTF.